The present entry profiles one TCR beta chain with its context. Trimming cost V 6 bases and J 0 bases, with 12 bases left between them. Germline lookup yields CDR1 MNHEY and CDR2 SVGAGI. This CDR3 has 14 amino acids. The data are from a study of blood T cell repertoires in COVID-19. On the study more broadly: Specimens from acute and convalescent COVID-19 originated in the United States, Italy and Spain. The cDNA or gDNA used as material had been derived from T cells, B-cell-depleted T cells, or PBMCs.

Original processing notes: Estimated nucleated cell counts came from reference gene primer amplification. Some clones are missing from TCRdb's copy, which holds only in-frame ones; the method was immunoSEQ multiplex PCR. V, J and clone size are taken as reported in that table, and D and trimming were inferred from the DNA itself. The data contain about 280,000 clones, about four fifths of them singletons. The TCR was taken from a woman aged 50 to 65 who had recovered from COVID-19. V and J are TRBV6-5 and TRBJ2-7, with TRBD2 as a possible D gene (6 bases). Source material: peripheral blood. This CDR3 is CASRNGGTSYEQYF. In DNA, the CDR3 is TGTGCCAGCAGAAACGGAGGGACCTCCTACGAGCAGTACTTC.